This T cell receptor (beta chain) originates from a study of identical twins. A universal primer site was added by template switching, and unique molecular identifiers were carried by the cDNA. MiXCR was run by TCRdb on the 5' RACE reads, yielding one entry per CDR3 protein. The table lists 600,000 to 850,000 distinct CDR3 sequences, 15% to 20% of them singletons. This CDR3 has 19 amino acids. Germline trimming cut 0 bases from V and 5 bases from J; bases unmatched to any gene: 13. Germline CDR1 is LGHNA and CDR2 is YSLEER. This clonotype has more than one count but fewer than ten. The data also belong to a second study, concerning T cells expressing NK-cell markers.

Sequencing used PBMCs. The J gene is TRBJ2-1, the V gene TRBV4-3; 10 positions match TRBD2. This clonotype originated in a young woman in good health. The CDR3 nucleotides are TGCGCCAGCAGCCAAGAGGGTCTAGCGGGAGTTCGGATACACAATGAGCAGTTCTTC. Translated: CASSQEGLAGVRIHNEQFF.